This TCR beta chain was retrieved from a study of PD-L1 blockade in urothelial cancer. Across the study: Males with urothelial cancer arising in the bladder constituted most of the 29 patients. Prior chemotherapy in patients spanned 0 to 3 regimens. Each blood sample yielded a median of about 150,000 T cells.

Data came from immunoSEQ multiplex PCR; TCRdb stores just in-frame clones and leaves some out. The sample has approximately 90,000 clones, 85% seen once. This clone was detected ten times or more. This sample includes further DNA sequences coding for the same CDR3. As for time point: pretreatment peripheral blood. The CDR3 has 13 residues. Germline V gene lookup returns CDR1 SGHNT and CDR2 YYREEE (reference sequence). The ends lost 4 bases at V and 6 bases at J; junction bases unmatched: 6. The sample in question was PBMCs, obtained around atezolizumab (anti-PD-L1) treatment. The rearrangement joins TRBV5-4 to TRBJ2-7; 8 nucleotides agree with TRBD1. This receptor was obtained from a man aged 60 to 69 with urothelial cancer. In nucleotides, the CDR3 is TGTGCCAGCAGCCTAGGACAGGGCGGCGAGCAGTACTTC. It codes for CASSLGQGGEQYF.